This T cell receptor beta chain came from a study of vaccination and CD4 T cells after COVID-19. The treatment denotes: roughly nine-day PBMC culture with coronavirus spike peptide pools or control peptides (ViraFEST assay). As to this clonotype: The antigen is not known.

Sequenced with the Oncomine TCR Beta short-read assay was DNA taken from cultured CD4+ T cells. In TCRdb, the PCR reads were re-called with MiXCR into one record per CDR3 protein. The sample includes about 12,000 distinct CDR3 sequences, roughly 34% of them seen just once. V shed 4 bases, J shed 2 bases, and the junction held 9 bases outside the gene matches. The CDR3 is 16 residues long. The source is a human donor who received a COVID-19 vaccine. This material consisted of CD4+ T cells from blood, cultured in vitro, taken before SARS-CoV-2 vaccination. This rearrangement joins TRBV12-3 or TRBV12-4 to TRBJ2-3; TRBD2 matches 7 bases. CDR3 sequence reads: CASSSTSGVATDTQYF. The CDR3 coding sequence is TGTGCCAGCAGTTCTACAAGCGGGGTAGCCACAGATACGCAGTATTTT.